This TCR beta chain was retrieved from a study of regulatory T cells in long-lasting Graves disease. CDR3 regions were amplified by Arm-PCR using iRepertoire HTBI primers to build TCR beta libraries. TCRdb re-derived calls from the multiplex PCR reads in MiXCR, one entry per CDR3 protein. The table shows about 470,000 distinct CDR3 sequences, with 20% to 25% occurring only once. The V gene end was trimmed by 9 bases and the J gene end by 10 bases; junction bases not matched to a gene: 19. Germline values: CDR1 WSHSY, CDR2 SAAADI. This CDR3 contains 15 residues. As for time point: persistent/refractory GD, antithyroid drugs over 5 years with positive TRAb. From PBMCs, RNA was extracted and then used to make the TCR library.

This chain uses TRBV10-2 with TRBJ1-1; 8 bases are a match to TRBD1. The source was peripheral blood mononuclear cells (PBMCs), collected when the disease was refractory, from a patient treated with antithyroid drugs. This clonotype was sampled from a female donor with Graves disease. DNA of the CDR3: TGCGCCAGTAGACAAAAACCGGGACAGGAAGAGGGAGCTTTCTTT. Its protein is CASRQKPGQEEGAFF.